The source of this T cell receptor beta chain is a study of cytomegalovirus exposure and HLA in healthy donors. The study, taken as a whole, reports: The authors listed approximately 150 TCR beta chains as cytomegalovirus-associated.

Both 60 Vbeta primers and 13 Jbeta primers went into the PCR. Assay: immunoSEQ multiplex PCR; the TCRdb copy retains only in-frame clones and omits some. The data hold 100,000 or so clones, with approximately 81% observed a single time. Worth noting for this clone: Its cognate antigen is unknown.

Unmatched junction bases numbered 10, after V lost 4 bases and J lost 5 bases. The CDR3 sequence is 15 residues long. Germline CDR1 and CDR2: SGHRS and YFSETQ. This sequence originates from a male donor in good health and CMV-seropositive. The sequenced material came from PBMCs. The genes are TRBV5-1 and TRBJ2-5, with 8 bases fitting TRBD2. CDR3 residues: CASSLPGTSFETQYF. CDR3 nucleotide sequence: TGCGCCAGCAGCCTACCCGGGACTAGTTTTGAGACCCAGTACTTC.